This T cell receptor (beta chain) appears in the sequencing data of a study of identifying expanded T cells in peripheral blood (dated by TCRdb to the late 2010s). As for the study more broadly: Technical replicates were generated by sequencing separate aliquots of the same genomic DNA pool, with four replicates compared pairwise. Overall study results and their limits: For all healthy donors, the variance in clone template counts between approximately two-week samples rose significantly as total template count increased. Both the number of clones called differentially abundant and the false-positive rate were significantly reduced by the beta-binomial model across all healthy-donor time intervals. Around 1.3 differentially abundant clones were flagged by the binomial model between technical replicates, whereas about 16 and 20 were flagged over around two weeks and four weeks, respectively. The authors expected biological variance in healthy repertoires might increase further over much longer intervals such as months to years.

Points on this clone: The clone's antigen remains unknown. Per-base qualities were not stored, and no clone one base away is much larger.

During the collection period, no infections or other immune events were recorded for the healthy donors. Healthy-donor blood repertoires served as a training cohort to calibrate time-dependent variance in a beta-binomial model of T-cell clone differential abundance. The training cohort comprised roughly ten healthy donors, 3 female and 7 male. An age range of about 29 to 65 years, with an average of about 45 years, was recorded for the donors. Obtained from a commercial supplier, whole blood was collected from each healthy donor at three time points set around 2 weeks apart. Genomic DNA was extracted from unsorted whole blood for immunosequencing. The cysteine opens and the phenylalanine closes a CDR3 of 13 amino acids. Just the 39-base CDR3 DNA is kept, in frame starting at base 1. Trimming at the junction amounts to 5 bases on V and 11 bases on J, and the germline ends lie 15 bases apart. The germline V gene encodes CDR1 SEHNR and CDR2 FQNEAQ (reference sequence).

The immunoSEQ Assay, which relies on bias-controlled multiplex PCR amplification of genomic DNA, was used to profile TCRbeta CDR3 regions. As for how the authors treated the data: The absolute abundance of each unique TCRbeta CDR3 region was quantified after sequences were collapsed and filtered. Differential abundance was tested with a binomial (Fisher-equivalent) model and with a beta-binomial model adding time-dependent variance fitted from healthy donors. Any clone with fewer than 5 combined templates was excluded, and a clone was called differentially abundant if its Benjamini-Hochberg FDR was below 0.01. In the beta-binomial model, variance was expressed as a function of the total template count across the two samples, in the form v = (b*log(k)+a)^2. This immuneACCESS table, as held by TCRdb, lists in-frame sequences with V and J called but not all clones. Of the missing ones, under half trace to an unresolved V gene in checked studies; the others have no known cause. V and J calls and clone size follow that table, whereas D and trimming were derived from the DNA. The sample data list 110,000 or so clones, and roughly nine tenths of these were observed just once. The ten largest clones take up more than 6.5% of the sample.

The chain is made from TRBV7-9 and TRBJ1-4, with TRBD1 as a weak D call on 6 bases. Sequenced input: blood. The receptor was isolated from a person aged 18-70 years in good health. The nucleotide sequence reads TGTGCCAGCAGCCGAAACACAGGGTACAAACTGTTTTTT. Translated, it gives CASSRNTGYKLFF.